Listed below are T cell receptor beta chains from one sample, sequenced in a study of immune reconstitution after stem cell transplant in scleroderma. TCRdb independently ran MiXCR on the RT-PCR reads; one entry per CDR3 protein. The sample comprises about 2,400 distinct CDR3 sequences, roughly a tenth of which are singletons, and approximately 30% rests with the top ten. The sample was taken before or after autologous hematopoietic stem cell transplantation (not recorded which). All receptors come from a female donor with systemic sclerosis. The CDR3 runs from the conserved cysteine through the conserved F or W. The D gene is left open where the match is weak. Size is omitted from some rows. Given values are once, few, many or a class for expanded clones.

j_gene: TRBJ2-3; abundance: NA; d_gene: TRBD1; v_gene: TRBV5-1; CDR3aa: CASSSEGAFRTDTQYF; CDR3nt: TGCGCCAGCAGCTCTGAGGGGGCGTTCCGCACAGATACGCAGTATTTT
j_gene: TRBJ2-5; abundance: NA; d_gene: TRBD1; v_gene: TRBV5-1; CDR3aa: CASGTDQETQYF; CDR3nt: TGCGCCAGTGGGACAGACCAAGAGACCCAGTACTTC
j_gene: TRBJ2-2; abundance: NA; d_gene: TRBD1; v_gene: TRBV20-1; CDR3aa: CSARDNRGTGELFF; CDR3nt: TGCAGTGCTAGAGACAACAGGGGCACCGGGGAGCTGTTTTTT
j_gene: TRBJ1-1; abundance: medium-sized; d_gene: NA; v_gene: TRBV29-1; CDR3aa: CSVVGRTEAFF; CDR3nt: TGCAGCGTTGTCGGAAGAACTGAAGCTTTCTTT
j_gene: TRBJ1-1; abundance: few; d_gene: NA; v_gene: TRBV20-1; CDR3aa: CSASPGQLNTEAFF; CDR3nt: TGCAGTGCTAGCCCGGGACAATTGAACACTGAAGCTTTCTTT
j_gene: TRBJ2-1; abundance: medium-sized; d_gene: NA; v_gene: TRBV20-1; CDR3aa: CSALKFGTRSYNEQFF; CDR3nt: TGCAGTGCTTTAAAGTTCGGGACGAGATCCTACAATGAGCAGTTCTTC
j_gene: TRBJ2-7; abundance: NA; d_gene: TRBD1; v_gene: TRBV7-6; CDR3aa: CASSLLPQGTGALRQYF; CDR3nt: TGTGCCAGCAGCTTATTACCCCAAGGGACAGGGGCCCTTAGGCAGTACTTC
j_gene: TRBJ1-5; abundance: medium-sized; d_gene: NA; v_gene: TRBV20-1; CDR3aa: CSAEGGTDQPQHF; CDR3nt: TGCAGTGCCGAAGGGGGTACAGATCAGCCCCAGCATTTT
j_gene: TRBJ2-5; abundance: few; d_gene: NA; v_gene: TRBV20-1; CDR3aa: CSASRGGGGETQYF; CDR3nt: TGCAGTGCGTCTCGTGGCGGGGGCGGAGAGACCCAGTACTTC
j_gene: TRBJ2-2; abundance: medium-sized; d_gene: NA; v_gene: TRBV2; CDR3aa: CASSTGNTGELFF; CDR3nt: TGTGCCAGCAGTACAGGGAACACCGGGGAGCTGTTTTTT
j_gene: TRBJ2-1; abundance: NA; d_gene: NA; v_gene: TRBV9; CDR3aa: CASSVILSGDEQFF; CDR3nt: TGTGCCAGCAGCGTAATTCTATCCGGGGATGAGCAGTTCTTC
j_gene: TRBJ2-3; abundance: NA; d_gene: TRBD1; v_gene: TRBV3-1; CDR3aa: CASSLNRGGDTQYF; CDR3nt: TGTGCCAGCAGCCTTAACAGGGGTGGAGATACGCAGTATTTT
j_gene: TRBJ1-6; abundance: large; d_gene: NA; v_gene: TRBV5-3; CDR3aa: CARSPGGLRYNSPLHF; CDR3nt: TGTGCCAGAAGCCCGGGCGGGCTACGCTATAATTCACCCCTCCACTTT
j_gene: TRBJ2-1; abundance: medium-sized; d_gene: NA; v_gene: TRBV29-1; CDR3aa: CSVELRQPSYNEQFF; CDR3nt: TGCAGCGTTGAACTGCGTCAACCATCCTACAATGAGCAGTTCTTC
j_gene: TRBJ2-3; abundance: few; d_gene: NA; v_gene: TRBV7-6; CDR3aa: CASSLDGGYTDTQYF; CDR3nt: TGTGCCAGCAGCTTAGACGGGGGCTACACAGATACGCAGTATTTT
j_gene: TRBJ2-7; abundance: medium-sized; d_gene: TRBD2; v_gene: TRBV2; CDR3aa: CASSERRGSYEQYF; CDR3nt: TGTGCCAGCAGTGAACGGCGGGGGTCCTACGAGCAGTACTTC
j_gene: TRBJ2-3; abundance: few; d_gene: NA; v_gene: TRBV29-1; CDR3aa: CSVEDRAVSSTDTQYF; CDR3nt: TGCAGCGTTGAAGATCGGGCGGTTTCTAGCACAGATACGCAGTATTTT
j_gene: TRBJ1-6; abundance: medium-sized; d_gene: NA; v_gene: TRBV10-3; CDR3aa: CAISGYGTENSPLHF; CDR3nt: TGTGCCATCAGTGGGTACGGGACTGAGAATTCACCCCTCCACTTT
j_gene: TRBJ2-7; abundance: few; d_gene: TRBD1; v_gene: TRBV5-1; CDR3aa: CASSLGTGGEGQYF; CDR3nt: TGCGCCAGCAGCTTGGGGACAGGCGGTGAGGGGCAGTACTTC
j_gene: TRBJ1-6; abundance: few; d_gene: NA; v_gene: TRBV23-1; CDR3aa: CASRGPMGDNSPLHF; CDR3nt: TGCGCCAGCAGGGGACCGATGGGAGATAATTCACCCCTCCACTTT
j_gene: TRBJ2-5; abundance: NA; d_gene: NA; v_gene: TRBV5-1; CDR3aa: CASSLGANTGKETQYF; CDR3nt: TGCGCCAGCAGCTTGGGTGCCAATACAGGGAAAGAGACCCAGTACTTC
j_gene: TRBJ1-5; abundance: once; d_gene: NA; v_gene: TRBV30; CDR3aa: CACSTGPSNQPQHF; CDR3nt: TGTGCCTGCAGTACAGGGCCTAGCAATCAGCCCCAGCATTTT
j_gene: TRBJ1-2; abundance: medium-sized; d_gene: NA; v_gene: TRBV5-1; CDR3aa: CASSRDPGGYGYTF; CDR3nt: TGCGCCAGCAGCAGGGACCCAGGCGGGTATGGCTACACCTTC
j_gene: TRBJ1-1; abundance: large; d_gene: NA; v_gene: TRBV6-5; CDR3aa: CASSPVEGLNTEAFF; CDR3nt: TGTGCCAGCAGCCCTGTAGAAGGGCTGAACACTGAAGCTTTCTTT
j_gene: TRBJ2-3; abundance: few; d_gene: NA; v_gene: TRBV5-1; CDR3aa: CASSLGQSTDTQYF; CDR3nt: TGCGCCAGCAGCTTGGGGCAGAGCACAGATACGCAGTATTTT
j_gene: TRBJ2-1; abundance: once; d_gene: TRBD2; v_gene: TRBV5-1; CDR3aa: CASSPGPSGGSYNEQFF; CDR3nt: TGCGCCAGCAGCCCCGGTCCTAGCGGGGGGTCCTACAATGAGCAGTTCTTC
j_gene: TRBJ1-4; abundance: few; d_gene: TRBD1; v_gene: TRBV12-3/TRBV12-4; CDR3aa: CASSSYRGATNEKLFF; CDR3nt: TGTGCCAGCAGTTCTTACAGGGGAGCGACTAATGAAAAACTGTTTTTT
j_gene: TRBJ1-2; abundance: large; d_gene: NA; v_gene: TRBV29-1; CDR3aa: CSVQVISNYGYTF; CDR3nt: TGCAGCGTCCAAGTAATTTCTAACTATGGCTACACCTTC
j_gene: TRBJ1-1; abundance: few; d_gene: NA; v_gene: TRBV5-1; CDR3aa: CASSLVSDTEAFF; CDR3nt: TGCGCCAGCAGCTTGGTCTCGGACACTGAAGCTTTCTTT
j_gene: TRBJ2-1; abundance: NA; d_gene: NA; v_gene: TRBV5-1; CDR3aa: CASSKDSSSYNEQFF; CDR3nt: TGCGCCAGCAGCAAGGACAGCAGCTCCTACAATGAGCAGTTCTTC
j_gene: TRBJ2-1; abundance: NA; d_gene: TRBD2; v_gene: TRBV29-1; CDR3aa: CSVDLASSGGAYNEQFF; CDR3nt: TGCAGCGTTGACCTCGCTTCTAGCGGGGGGGCCTACAATGAGCAGTTCTTC
j_gene: TRBJ1-1; abundance: NA; d_gene: NA; v_gene: TRBV11-2; CDR3aa: CASSRQPNTEAFF; CDR3nt: TGTGCCAGCAGCCGACAGCCGAACACTGAAGCTTTCTTT
j_gene: TRBJ2-1; abundance: medium-sized; d_gene: NA; v_gene: TRBV20-1; CDR3aa: CSANGGPPRNEQFF; CDR3nt: TGCAGTGCTAACGGGGGGCCCCCTCGAAATGAGCAGTTCTTC
j_gene: TRBJ1-1; abundance: NA; d_gene: NA; v_gene: TRBV5-1; CDR3aa: CASSLYSGVETEAFF; CDR3nt: TGCGCCAGCAGCTTGTACTCCGGGGTGGAGACTGAAGCTTTCTTT
j_gene: TRBJ1-2; abundance: large; d_gene: NA; v_gene: TRBV9; CDR3aa: CASSAETDGYTF; CDR3nt: TGTGCCAGCAGCGCCGAGACGGATGGCTACACCTTC
j_gene: TRBJ2-4; abundance: NA; d_gene: TRBD2; v_gene: TRBV20-1; CDR3aa: CSARPSGASAKNIQYF; CDR3nt: TGCAGTGCTAGACCTAGCGGGGCTTCCGCCAAAAACATTCAGTACTTC
j_gene: TRBJ1-1; abundance: few; d_gene: TRBD1; v_gene: TRBV2; CDR3aa: CASRAGGTEAFF; CDR3nt: TGTGCCAGCAGGGCAGGGGGCACTGAAGCTTTCTTT
j_gene: TRBJ1-2; abundance: few; d_gene: NA; v_gene: TRBV5-1; CDR3aa: CASSLEAGRLNGYTF; CDR3nt: TGCGCCAGCAGCTTGGAGGCAGGGCGTTTGAATGGCTACACCTTC
j_gene: TRBJ2-2; abundance: few; d_gene: TRBD1; v_gene: TRBV29-1; CDR3aa: CSVRDRGQNGELFF; CDR3nt: TGCAGCGTCCGGGACAGGGGCCAAAACGGGGAGCTGTTTTTT
j_gene: TRBJ2-5; abundance: NA; d_gene: TRBD2; v_gene: TRBV4-2; CDR3aa: CASSQAVTSGGADETQYF; CDR3nt: TGTGCCAGCAGCCAAGCGGTGACTAGCGGGGGGGCGGATGAGACCCAGTACTTC
j_gene: TRBJ2-7; abundance: few; d_gene: NA; v_gene: TRBV5-1; CDR3aa: CASSLAPGLYEQYF; CDR3nt: TGCGCCAGCAGCTTGGCCCCAGGACTCTACGAGCAGTACTTC
j_gene: TRBJ2-7; abundance: NA; d_gene: NA; v_gene: TRBV20-1; CDR3aa: CSAKAYNEQYF; CDR3nt: TGCAGTGCTAAGGCTTACAACGAGCAGTACTTC
j_gene: TRBJ2-7; abundance: medium-sized; d_gene: TRBD1; v_gene: TRBV10-2; CDR3aa: CASSESDRVYEQYF; CDR3nt: TGCGCCAGCAGTGAGTCGGACAGGGTCTACGAGCAGTACTTC
j_gene: TRBJ2-3; abundance: NA; d_gene: NA; v_gene: TRBV20-1; CDR3aa: CSAYTNADTDTQYF; CDR3nt: TGCAGTGCTTACACCAATGCCGACACAGATACGCAGTATTTT
j_gene: TRBJ1-2; abundance: NA; d_gene: TRBD1; v_gene: TRBV5-1; CDR3aa: CASSLGQGANGYTF; CDR3nt: TGCGCCAGCAGCTTGGGGCAGGGGGCAAATGGCTACACCTTC
j_gene: TRBJ2-2; abundance: medium-sized; d_gene: TRBD1; v_gene: TRBV7-8; CDR3aa: CASGQGGNTGELFF; CDR3nt: TGTGCCTCGGGACAGGGGGGGAACACCGGGGAGCTGTTTTTT
j_gene: TRBJ1-5; abundance: large; d_gene: TRBD1; v_gene: TRBV6-2/TRBV6-3; CDR3aa: CASSGQGHQPQHF; CDR3nt: TGTGCCAGCAGTGGACAGGGGCATCAGCCCCAGCATTTT
j_gene: TRBJ1-1; abundance: NA; d_gene: NA; v_gene: TRBV6-5; CDR3aa: CASKYRGLNTEAFF; CDR3nt: TGTGCCAGCAAATATCGGGGTCTGAACACTGAAGCTTTCTTT
j_gene: TRBJ2-5; abundance: few; d_gene: NA; v_gene: TRBV5-1; CDR3aa: CASSLEDFPETQYF; CDR3nt: TGCGCCAGCAGCTTGGAAGACTTCCCGGAGACCCAGTACTTC
j_gene: TRBJ2-1; abundance: medium-sized; d_gene: NA; v_gene: TRBV20-1; CDR3aa: CSARETGYSYNEQFF; CDR3nt: TGCAGTGCTAGAGAGACGGGCTACTCCTACAATGAGCAGTTCTTC